This T cell receptor beta chain was observed in a study of shared clonotypes between healthy human individuals. Study-wide findings and caveats: Memory subsets generally showed smaller estimated richness than naive subsets did. Though the depth was large, rarefaction showed that sorted-subset sequencing was incomplete.

Deep-level assay runs were performed. Here immunoSEQ multiplex PCR was the method, and the copy in TCRdb shows in-frame clones only, minus some. This repertoire shows more than 2,000,000 clones, 85% to 95% found once; its top ten account for under 0.45%. Germline CDR1 LNHNV, CDR2 YYDKDF (reference sequence). V shed 4 bases and J 6 bases; nucleotides not matched to a gene: 16. The CDR3 runs 18 residues. Comments on this clone: Its target is unknown.

The clonotype originates from a man aged 18 to 30 in good health. Some clones in this sample may be carry-over from other donors' samples. The chain is built from TRBV15 and TRBJ2-3; 10 bases agree with TRBD2. The sample taken for sequencing was naive CD4+ T cells from PBMCs. Subset defined: CD45RA+ positively selected. The CDR3 nucleotides are TGTGCCACCAGCACGTACGCACCGAGCGGGAGGGCAAGGGATACGCAGTATTTT. The encoded protein is CATSTYAPSGRARDTQYF.